This is a list of T cell receptor beta chains from one sample in a study of T cells in Graves' hyperthyroidism and ophthalmopathy. TCRdb analysed the multiplex PCR reads with MiXCR anew, one entry per CDR3 protein. In the table there are about 350,000 distinct CDR3 sequences, roughly a sixth of which are singletons. Sequencing used blood. The receptors originated from a woman in her 30s with Graves' hyperthyroidism that later progressed to Graves' ophthalmopathy. CDR3s include the opening cysteine and the closing phenylalanine or tryptophan. The D gene is left open where the match is weak. Where a row states a size, it is once, few, many or the class of an expanded clone; other rows omit it.

d_gene,v_gene,j_gene,abundance,CDR3aa,CDR3nt
.,TRBV15,TRBJ2-7,.,CATSVGRGASYEQYF,TGTGCCACCAGCGTAGGCCGGGGGGCCTCCTACGAGCAGTACTTC
TRBD1,TRBV10-3,TRBJ1-5,many,CAISDKGQGSNQPQHF,TGTGCCATCAGTGATAAGGGACAGGGGAGCAATCAGCCCCAGCATTTT
TRBD2,TRBV27,TRBJ2-3,once,CASSFLLAGGPGTDTQYF,TGTGCCAGCAGTTTTTTACTAGCGGGGGGGCCGGGCACAGATACGCAGTATTTT
.,TRBV18,TRBJ1-4,many,CASSPRSTNEKLFF,TGTGCCAGCTCACCTCGATCCACTAATGAAAAACTGTTTTTT
.,TRBV7-2,TRBJ1-3,few,CASSLVHSGNTIYF,TGTGCCAGCAGCTTAGTGCACTCTGGAAACACCATATATTTT
TRBD1,TRBV12-3/TRBV12-4,TRBJ2-3,.,CASSLRGTGGFHGTQYF,TGTGCCAGCAGTTTAAGGGGGACAGGGGGTTTTCATGGTACGCAGTATTTT
TRBD1,TRBV6-1,TRBJ2-1,many,CASSLGQGAIGFF,TGTGCCAGCAGTCTCGGACAGGGGGCCATTGGGTTCTTC
TRBD1,TRBV4-1,TRBJ1-5,few,CASSQEDRGGIQPQHF,TGCGCCAGCAGCCAAGAGGACAGGGGCGGTATACAGCCCCAGCATTTT
TRBD1,TRBV29-1,TRBJ1-2,many,CSVKQTGISYGYTF,TGCAGCGTCAAACAGACAGGGATCAGCTATGGCTACACCTTC
.,TRBV11-2,TRBJ2-6,.,CASRQGGDSGANVLTF,TGTGCCAGCCGACAGGGAGGGGACTCTGGGGCCAACGTCCTGACTTTC
.,TRBV18,TRBJ2-5,once,CASSISAGSQETQYF,TGTGCCAGCTCAATAAGTGCCGGGAGCCAAGAGACCCAGTACTTC